These 21 T cell receptor beta chains were all obtained from the same sample, sequenced in a study of OX40 agonist ivuxolimab in advanced cancers. The method was immunoSEQ multiplex PCR; TCRdb's version includes in-frame clones alone and lacks a portion of them. Of around 140,000 clones detected, 90% appear once; the ten largest clones hold about 1%. Here the sequenced sample was CD4+ or CD8+ T cells sorted from blood, taken in a trial of the OX40 agonist ivuxolimab. Receptors were obtained from an adult with an advanced solid tumor such as melanoma, head and neck, liver or kidney cancer.

This chain links TRBV18 with TRBJ2-5, with 8 bases fitting TRBD1. Trimming cost V 6 bases and J 5 bases; bases outside gene matches: 11. CDR3 length: 15 residues. Looked up from germline, CDR1 is KGHSH and CDR2 is LQKENI. The chain's CDR3 is CASSLDRDRSETQYF. CDR3 bases: TGTGCCAGCTCCCTGGACCGGGACAGGAGTGAGACCCAGTACTTC.

The rearrangement joins TRBV28 to TRBJ1-1, with D perhaps matching TRBD1 (5 bases). The CDR3 sequence is 14 residues long. From germline, CDR1 is MDHEN and CDR2 SYDVKM. Trimming shortened V by 2 bases and J by 0 bases, and 7 bases separated the two germline ends. CDR3 coding DNA: TGTGCCAGCAGTTTAGGGGGGATGAACACTGAAGCTTTCTTT. Its translation: CASSLGGMNTEAFF.

The CDR3: CASSLMTGANYGYTF. CDR3 nucleotide sequence: TGTGCCAGCAGCTTGATGACAGGAGCTAACTATGGCTACACCTTC. The rearrangement uses TRBV7-2 and TRBJ1-2, with TRBD1 as a possible D gene (6 bases). CDR1 is SGHTA, CDR2 FQGNSA, per germline. Deletions cut 3 bases from V and 0 bases from J, with 11 bases between. The CDR3 contains 15 residues.

In the case of this clone: Other DNA sequences from this sample encode an identical CDR3 as well. The chain links TRBV18 to TRBJ1-4, with D unclear. Trimming removed 3 bases at V and 3 bases at J, with 8 bases between. CDR1 is KGHSH, CDR2 LQKENI, per germline. This CDR3 has 14 residues. The CDR3 loop is CASSPDEPNEKLFF. The CDR3 nucleotides are TGTGCCAGCTCACCCGATGAACCTAATGAAAAACTGTTTTTT. Full variable domain (remainder filled in from reference TRBV18 and TRBJ1-4): NAGVMQNPRHLVRRRGQEARLRCSPMKGHSHVYWYRQLPEEGLKFMVYLQKENIIDESGMPKERFSAEFPKEGPSILRIQQVVRGDSAAYFCASSPDEPNEKLFFGSGTQLSVL.

The genes are TRBV5-1 and TRBJ1-4; D is ambiguous. The CDR3 is made up of 14 amino acids. Germline lookup yields CDR1 SGHRS and CDR2 YFSETQ. V dropped 5 bases and J dropped 4 bases, with 12 bases sitting between them. The CDR3 loop reads CASSFWGGNEKLFF. The CDR3 DNA reads as TGCGCCAGCAGTTTCTGGGGAGGTAATGAAAAACTGTTTTTT.

In regard to this clone: One end of the junction does not line up with germline, which may come from a read error. This sample also contains other DNA sequences that code for the same CDR3. This sequence joins TRBV2 and TRBJ1-5; D is ambiguous. The CDR3 runs 14 residues. In germline, CDR1 is SNHLY, CDR2 FYNNEI. CDR3 DNA: TGTGCCAGCAGTGAAGCGCAGGAGAATCAACCCCAGCATTTT. It specifies CASSEAQENQPQHF.

This clone appeared a few times. This chain joins TRBV13 and TRBJ1-3; D unresolved. V gave up 5 bases and J gave up 0 bases, with 14 bases separating them. The germline V gene has CDR1 PRHDT and CDR2 FYEKMQ (reference sequence). The CDR3 runs 16 residues. The DNA for the CDR3 is TGTGCCAGCAGCACCCGACGGGCGTCCTCTGGAAACACCATATATTTT. Translating gives CASSTRRASSGNTIYF. Together with reference TRBV13 and TRBJ1-3, the CDR3 gives the full variable domain: AAGVIQSPRHLIKEKRETATLKCYPIPRHDTVYWYQQGPGQDPQFLISFYEKMQSDKGSIPDRFSAQQFSDYHSELNMSSLELGDSALYFCASSTRRASSGNTIYFGEGSWLTVV.

This chain uses TRBV19 with TRBJ1-5; 7 nucleotides agree with TRBD1. The CDR3 is 16 residues long. J was trimmed by 0 bases and V by 5 bases; bases with no gene match: 7. The germline V gene encodes CDR1 LNHDA and CDR2 SQIVND (reference sequence). CDR3 region: CASSGQASYSNQPQHF. The CDR3 DNA reads TGTGCCAGTAGTGGACAGGCCAGTTATAGCAATCAGCCCCAGCATTTT.

The chain carries TRBV27 and TRBJ1-1; no clear D. The CDR3 consists of 13 residues. Deletions cut 5 bases from V and 4 bases from J, with 11 bases between. Germline CDR1 and CDR2: MNHEY and SMNVEV (reference sequence). The CDR3 nucleotides are TGTGCCAGCAGTACGTTTCAGAGCACTGAAGCTTTCTTT. Translating gives CASSTFQSTEAFF.

This clone showed up just once. The chain has TRBV4-2 and TRBJ2-3, with D possibly TRBD1 on 5 matching bases. Germline V gene lookup returns CDR1 LGHNA and CDR2 YNFKEQ. The CDR3 spans 15 residues. Deletions cut 1 base from V and 4 bases from J, with 12 bases between. The CDR3 loop reads CASSQGSTVPDTQYF. The CDR3, as DNA: TGTGCCAGCAGCCAAGGGTCGACAGTTCCAGATACGCAGTATTTT.

This clone came up once. The J gene is TRBJ2-6, the V gene TRBV19; perhaps TRBD2 as D (5 bases). CDR3 length equals 14 residues. Trimming removed 5 bases at V and 0 bases at J, with 5 bases between. CDR1 and CDR2 from the germline V gene are LNHDA and SQIVND (reference sequence). Written as DNA, the CDR3 is TGTGCCAGTAGTGAGGGCTCTGGGGCCAACGTCCTGACTTTC. The encoded protein is CASSEGSGANVLTF. Using reference TRBV19 and TRBJ2-6 for the parts outside the CDR3, the full variable domain is DGGITQSPKYLFRKEGQNVTLSCEQNLNHDAMYWYRQDPGQGLRLIYYSQIVNDFQKGDIAEGYSVSREKKESFPLTVTSAQKNPTAFYLCASSEGSGANVLTFGAGSRLTVL.

This clone was seen once. The chain joins TRBV12-2 to TRBJ2-3; TRBD2 is taken as the D call from the table, unchecked against the DNA. TRBV12-2 is a pseudogene segment. CDR3 length equals 14 residues. CDR3 in DNA: TGTGCAAGTCGCTTAGTCCCAAGCCCAGATACGCAGTATTTT. It specifies CASRLVPSPDTQYF.

About this clone itself: Additional DNA sequences in this sample encode the identical CDR3. The CDR3 here is CASSVAGNTIYF. CDR3 nucleotides: TGTGCCAGCAGCGTGGCTGGAAACACCATATATTTT. J is TRBJ1-3 and V is TRBV2; D not resolved. V lost 6 bases and J lost 2, with 5 bases in between. This CDR3 has 12 residues. CDR1 is SNHLY and CDR2 is FYNNEI in the germline V gene.

The CDR3 DNA reads TGTGCCAGCAGCTTAATGTTAGCGGGGGCACTCGAAGAGACCCAGTACTTC. It codes for CASSLMLAGALEETQYF. This sequence joins TRBV7-8 and TRBJ2-5; the match to TRBD2 covers 9 bases. Germline CDR1 is SGHVS and CDR2 is FQNEAQ. J lost 3 bases, V lost 2 bases, and 10 bases had no gene match. There are 17 residues in the CDR3.

This clone was seen once. The rearrangement links TRBV13 to TRBJ1-1; a weak D match, TRBD1 (5 bases). Germline CDR1 PRHDT, CDR2 FYEKMQ (reference sequence). CDR3 length: 16 residues. V was pared by 1 base and J by 7 bases, with 19 bases between. CDR3 in amino acids: CASSLVGVTDPFEAFF. The CDR3 DNA follows: TGTGCCAGCAGCTTAGTCGGCGTGACAGACCCCTTTGAAGCTTTCTTT.

As for this clone: Distinct nucleotide sequences in the sample also encode this CDR3. The rearrangement joins TRBV6-5 to TRBJ2-2; unclear D gene. The germline CDR1 and CDR2 sequences are MNHEY and SVGAGI. This CDR3 comprises 13 residues. Trimming left V 0 bases short and J 4 bases short, with 3 bases between. DNA of the CDR3: TGTGCCAGCAGTTACTCGACCACCGGGGAGCTGTTTTTT. Protein product: CASSYSTTGELFF.

This clone was counted between two and nine times. This chain uses TRBV6-5 with TRBJ1-2; D not resolved. The ends were cut back, 7 bases at V and 2 bases at J, with 8 bases in the middle. The CDR3 runs 12 residues. Germline CDR1 and CDR2: MNHEY and SVGAGI. The CDR3 DNA is TGTGCCAGCACCGACATGAACTATGGCTACACCTTC. Its translation is CASTDMNYGYTF.

The rearrangement uses TRBV27 and TRBJ1-5; 11 positions agree with TRBD1. The length of the CDR3 is 18 residues. Per the germline V gene, CDR1 is MNHEY and CDR2 is SMNVEV (reference sequence). V shed 2 bases, J shed 7 bases, and the junction held 13 bases outside the gene matches. CDR3 protein: CASSLAVGTGGPKQPQHF. The CDR3 nucleotides are TGTGCCAGCAGTTTAGCGGTCGGGACAGGGGGACCAAAGCAGCCCCAGCATTTT.

The CDR3 nucleotides are TGTGCCAGCAGCCCGACACATCTGAACACTGAAGCTTTCTTT. It yields the protein CASSPTHLNTEAFF. The V call is TRBV6-4, the J call TRBJ1-1; the D is unclear. Trimming removed 6 bases from V and 0 bases from J, with 11 bases in between. Looked up from germline, CDR1 is MRHNA and CDR2 is SNTAGT. This CDR3 region has 14 residues.

The J gene is TRBJ2-7, the V gene TRBV2; D is uncertain. This CDR3 is built from 13 residues. Germline-derived CDR1 and CDR2 are SNHLY and FYNNEI. V was clipped by 8 bases and J by 2 bases, with 13 bases between them. The CDR3 reads CASHRDFTYEQYF. In DNA form, the CDR3 reads TGTGCCAGCCATAGAGACTTCACCTACGAGCAGTACTTC.

Only one count was recorded for this clone. The chain joins TRBV7-8 to TRBJ1-5; 9 nucleotides agree with TRBD1. V dropped 0 bases and J dropped 2; count of bases not matched to a gene: 8. CDR3 size: 18 residues. Germline V gene lookup returns CDR1 SGHVS and CDR2 FQNEAQ. The CDR3 protein is CASSLARDRAGGNQPQHF. The CDR3 DNA follows: TGTGCCAGCAGCTTAGCGAGGGACAGGGCGGGTGGCAATCAGCCCCAGCATTTT.